These 4 T cell receptor beta chains share one sample of origin, sequenced in a study of shared clonotypes between healthy human individuals. This table comes from immunoSEQ multiplex PCR, and its TCRdb copy is limited to in-frame clones, with some not included. The profile shows over 2 million clones, 85% to 95% of them singletons. Sequenced input: naive CD4+ T cells from PBMCs. The subset: CD45RA+ positively selected. The receptor set was obtained from a man in his late teens or twenties in good health. Some clones in this sample may be carry-over from other donors' samples.

This clone appeared once. This chain connects TRBV7-9 to TRBJ2-5; 9 positions agree with TRBD1. The better agreement between TRBJ2-7 and the DNA end casts doubt on the J call. CDR3 length: 15 amino acids. Germline values: CDR1 SEHNR, CDR2 FQNEAQ (reference sequence). DNA of the CDR3: TGTGCCAGCAGCTTAGAGGGACAGGGAAGGTACGAGCAGTACTTC. This gives the protein CASSLEGQGRYEQYF.

The CDR3 coding sequence is TGTGCCAGCAGCCGGGACAGGAGAGAAGATACGCAGTATTTT. Translating gives CASSRDRREDTQYF. The rearrangement uses TRBV7-9 and TRBJ2-3, with 8 bases lining up with TRBD1. The CDR3 sequence is 14 residues long. The V gene's germline CDR1 is SEHNR and CDR2 FQNEAQ (reference sequence). The V segment lost 5 bases and the J segment 5 bases; nucleotides outside the gene matches: 6.

This chain links TRBV4-3 with TRBJ2-7; weak D call: TRBD2 (6 bases). V lost 0 bases, J lost 2 bases, and 11 bases lay in between. This CDR3 contains 15 residues. The germline gives CDR1 LGHNA, CDR2 YSLEER. The CDR3 DNA reads TGCGCCAGCAGCCAAGATACTAGCAATCCCTACGAGCAGTACTTC. Translation: CASSQDTSNPYEQYF.

The chain recombines TRBV30 with TRBJ1-2, with D uncertain. Germline values: CDR1 GTSNPN, CDR2 SVGIG (reference sequence). The CDR3 contains 14 residues. With 4 bases removed from V and 0 bases from J, the gap between germline ends came to 12 bases. The CDR3 spells CAWTRVRPNYGYTF. The CDR3 DNA sequence: TGTGCCTGGACAAGAGTGAGACCTAACTATGGCTACACCTTC. The full variable domain, with the rest looked up from reference TRBV30 and TRBJ1-2, is SQTIHQWPATLVQPVGSPLSLECTVEGTSNPNLYWYRQAAGRGLQLLFYSVGIGQISSEVPQNLSASRPQDRQFILSSKKLLLSDSGFYLCAWTRVRPNYGYTFGSGTRLTVV.